This T cell receptor beta chain emerged from a study of blood T cell repertoires in COVID-19 (dated by TCRdb to 2019 to 2021). In terms of the full investigation: Samples covering the acute and convalescent phases of COVID-19 were provided by collaborators in the United States, Italy and Spain. Where available, HLA class I and class II types were obtained from metadata supplied by the sample provider rather than from assay-based typing. Samples were obtained from the ongoing ImmuneRACE study (first 160 participants) and from 950 to 1,500 subjects provided by 6 global collaborators. The dataset comprised deeply sampled blood TCRbeta repertoires from subjects exposed to, actively infected with, or recovered from COVID-19. The repertoires were released in a freely available public database meant as a resource for research on the immune response to SARS-CoV-2. The material from the prospective study consisted of cDNA or gDNA derived from T cells, B-cell-depleted T cells, or PBMCs. A de-identified subject ID, COVID-19 status, age in years and sex were almost always included in the sample metadata.

Results the study describes overall, beyond this receptor: The quantity of clinical and demographic metadata differed by source and by participant and was supplied without curation.

TCRbeta CDR3 regions were amplified from genomic DNA by means of the immunoSEQ Assay, a bias-controlled multiplex PCR. In the source study's methods: Nucleated cell counts per sample were estimated from amplification of reference gene primers within the assay. To quantify the absolute abundance of each unique TCRbeta CDR3 rearrangement, sequence reads were collapsed and filtered. For each sample, productive Simpson clonality was calculated by taking the square root of Simpson's diversity index across productive rearrangements. TCRdb took this table from immuneACCESS and kept in-frame rearrangements with V and J called. Such tables lack part of the clones; where checked against another copy, unresolved V genes explain under half of the gap, and the rest is unexplained. That table furnishes V, J and clone size, whereas the DNA furnished D and trimming. The table for this sample lists approximately 320,000 clones; around 90% of them were counted only once. The ten most abundant clones make up 8.9% of the sample.

Participants in the prospective study were aged about 18 to 89 years, lived in about two dozen United States geographic areas, and enrolled through a virtual design. To assign participants to cohorts, the prospective study relied on clinical history that participants themselves reported in a screening survey and a study questionnaire. ImmuneRACE Cohort 3 recovered participants were defined by two consecutive negative NP/OP PCR tests, healthcare professional clearance, or symptom resolution. Mobile phlebotomists in the prospective study collected whole blood, serum and a nasopharyngeal or oropharyngeal swab from every participant. Over an approximately 2-month period, participants in the prospective study had the option of providing additional blood draws and questionnaires. Before DNA extraction, prospective study blood samples were shipped either frozen or at room temperature. Trimming takes 6 bases from V and 6 bases from J, and the germline ends sit 13 bases apart. Taken from cysteine to phenylalanine, the CDR3 has 13 residues. Just the 39-base CDR3 DNA is kept, in frame starting at base 1. CDR1 and CDR2, looked up from the germline V gene, are SNHLY and FYNNEI.

As to this clone: What antigen it recognizes has not been identified. The input lacks base qualities; no much larger clone sits a single base away.

This sequence originates from a woman between 18 and 29 years old who had recovered from COVID-19. Material: PBMCs or T cells enriched from blood (not recorded which). The chain is assembled from TRBV2 and TRBJ2-3; the best D guess is TRBD2, with 6 bases matching. The CDR3 region has the sequence CASRAGLWDTQYF. The DNA is TGTGCCAGCAGAGCGGGTCTGTGGGATACGCAGTATTTT.